This T cell receptor (beta chain) came from a study of cytomegalovirus exposure and HLA in healthy donors. Study outcomes and limitations: In an earlier analysis, in some 600 donors, most V segments appeared productive either ~90% or ~30% of the time. In a later analysis, compared with equally common non-associated chains, HLA-associated beta chains were more expanded.

The length of the CDR3 is 15 residues. Per germline, CDR1 MNHNS and CDR2 SASEGT. V was pared by 8 bases and J by 6 bases, with 13 bases of the junction left unmatched. 60 Vbeta and 13 Jbeta primers were used in PCR. The data were produced by immunoSEQ multiplex PCR, yet TCRdb's version contains in-frame clones alone and is incomplete. The sample includes 150,000 or so clones, about 80% of them seen just once. For this clone: Its antigen remains unknown.

The specimen was PBMCs. The chain employs TRBV6-1 and TRBJ2-1; TRBD1 matches at 7 bases. This TCR derives from a woman between 40 and 55 years old in good health and CMV-seronegative. The CDR3 bases are TGTGCCAGCTACTCAGGGGGTGCTGGTACCAATGAGCAGTTCTTC. Amino acids: CASYSGGAGTNEQFF.